Detailed here is one T cell receptor beta chain. Its antigen is still unknown. The method was immunoSEQ multiplex PCR; TCRdb's version includes in-frame clones alone and lacks a portion of them. The sample shows around 90,000 clones, approximately 81% of them seen only once. With 2 bases removed from V and 7 bases from J, the gap between germline ends came to 11 bases. This CDR3 comprises 13 residues. Germline CDR1 is SGHAT and CDR2 is FQNNGV. This sample is part of a study of cytomegalovirus exposure and HLA in healthy donors. Whole-study results and caveats: The study put 160 or so TCR beta chains on its list as cytomegalovirus-associated. Most TCR sequences showed up rarely, but some public TCRs showed up in many donors.

Separate from the approximately 720-subject first cohort was the 120-subject validation cohort, to which the donors belonged. The J gene is TRBJ1-1, the V gene TRBV11-2; tentative D call: TRBD1 (6 bases). The receptor's source is a woman aged 18-29 years in good health and CMV-seropositive. Specimen: PBMCs. The CDR3 here is CASSLSGGHEAFF. The CDR3 region has the DNA TGTGCCAGCAGCTTATCTGGGGGACATGAAGCTTTCTTT. Combining the CDR3 with reference TRBV11-2 and TRBJ1-1 gives the whole variable domain EAGVAQSPRYKIIEKRQSVAFWCNPISGHATLYWYQQILGQGPKLLIQFQNNGVVDDSQLPKDRFSAERLKGVDSTLKIQPAKLEDSAVYLCASSLSGGHEAFFGQGTRLTVV.